The 27 T cell receptor beta chains in this list originate from one sample, sequenced in a study of cytomegalovirus exposure and HLA in healthy donors (dated by TCRdb to 2015 to 2018). The library was obtained by the immunoSEQ multiplex PCR assay. For the multiplex PCR, a mixture combining 60 forward primers for TCR Vbeta segments and 13 reverse primers for TCR Jbeta segments was used. Held by TCRdb, this immuneACCESS table contains in-frame sequences only and omits some clones. Under half of the omission traces to an unresolved V gene where checked; the cause of the rest is unknown. This sample is represented by around 58,000 clones; 77% of them were singletons. Approximately 4.8% of the sample belongs to the ten largest clones. The sequenced material came from PBMCs. Source of these receptors: a male donor in good health and CMV-seropositive.

The chain combines TRBV5-1 with TRBJ2-2; the D gene is possibly TRBD2 (7 bases). CDR1 and CDR2 from the germline V gene are SGHRS and YFSETQ. Trimming pared 0 bases from V and 6 bases from J, leaving 18 bases between. The CDR3 has 17 amino acids. The CDR3 loop is CASSLAVFGGAAGELFF. The CDR3 DNA follows: TGCGCCAGCAGCTTGGCCGTTTTTGGGGGGGCCGCCGGGGAGCTGTTTTTT.

The V call is TRBV28, the J call TRBJ1-2; D ambiguous. The CDR3 length is 14 residues. From germline, CDR1 is MDHEN and CDR2 SYDVKM. Trimming stripped 3 bases from V and 5 bases from J, with 13 bases between. The CDR3 reads CASSFPRLRYGYTF. CDR3 nucleotides: TGTGCCAGCAGTTTCCCCCGCCTTAGATATGGCTACACCTTC.

This clone occurred a few times. The rearrangement uses TRBV7-9 and TRBJ2-1, with unresolved D. The germline gives CDR1 SEHNR, CDR2 FQNEAQ (reference sequence). The V and J ends lost 5 bases and 0 bases respectively, with 14 bases between them. The CDR3 has 16 amino acids. The CDR3: CASSLHGRSSYNEQFF. CDR3 coding DNA: TGTGCCAGCAGCCTCCATGGCCGCAGCTCCTACAATGAGCAGTTCTTC. Complete variable domain (other parts from reference TRBV7-9 and TRBJ2-1): DTGVSQNPRHKITKRGQNVTFRCDPISEHNRLYWYRQTLGQGPEFLTYFQNEAQLEKSRLLSDRFSAERPKGSFSTLEIQRTEQGDSAMYLCASSLHGRSSYNEQFFGPGTRLTVL.

The chain is built from TRBV21-1 and TRBJ2-3; the D segment call TRBD2 is taken from the table without a DNA check. TRBV21-1 is deemed a pseudogene. This CDR3 region has 15 residues. CDR3 bases: TGTGCCAGCAGCAAAGGGTGCGGGGTCACAGATACGCAGTATTTT. Residues: CASSKGCGVTDTQYF.

The rearrangement links TRBV2 to TRBJ1-1; D is possibly TRBD1 (6 bases). There are 14 residues in the CDR3. Germline V gene sequence: CDR1 SNHLY, CDR2 FYNNEI. V was cut by 4 bases and J by 1 base, with 10 bases left in between. The CDR3 nucleotides read TGTGCCAGCAGTGTCGAGACAGGGAACACTGAAGCTTTCTTT. Amino acid sequence: CASSVETGNTEAFF. Full variable domain (outside the CDR3, taken from reference TRBV2 and TRBJ1-1): EPEVTQTPSHQVTQMGQEVILRCVPISNHLYFYWYRQILGQKVEFLVSFYNNEISEKSEIFDDQFSVERPDGSNFTLKIRSTKLEDSAMYFCASSVETGNTEAFFGQGTRLTVV.

This rearrangement joins TRBV6-5 to TRBJ1-1; no clear D. This CDR3 spans 15 amino acids. Per the germline V gene, CDR1 is MNHEY and CDR2 is SVGAGI. The V end was cut by 0 bases, the J end by 5 bases, with 13 bases between. As DNA, the CDR3 is TGTGCCAGCAGTTACTCGATAGAGGAGTCGACTGAAGCTTTCTTT. Its protein product is CASSYSIEESTEAFF.

This chain links TRBV27 with TRBJ2-2; TRBD2 might be the D (5 bases). There are 16 residues in the CDR3. V dropped 6 bases and J dropped 2 bases, with 16 bases sitting between them. The germline CDR1 and CDR2 sequences are MNHEY and SMNVEV (reference sequence). The CDR3 DNA sequence: TGTGCCAGCAGCCCGCCCGGGATCGTTAACACCGGGGAGCTGTTTTTT. It yields the protein CASSPPGIVNTGELFF.

The CDR3 spells CASSAGQGTPEAFF. CDR3 nucleotides: TGTGCCAGCAGTGCGGGACAGGGTACCCCTGAAGCTTTCTTT. This rearrangement joins TRBV9 to TRBJ1-1; 9 bases line up with TRBD1. The CDR3 contains 14 residues. The ends lost 5 bases at V and 6 bases at J; junction bases unmatched: 8. Per germline, CDR1 SGDLS and CDR2 YYNGEE.

This clone was counted a few times. The chain is built from TRBV29-1 and TRBJ2-3; no clear D. V was shortened by 6 bases and J by 6 bases, with 7 bases between the two germline ends. CDR3 length: 10 residues. The germline V gene encodes CDR1 SQVTM and CDR2 ANQGSEA. The CDR3 DNA follows: TGCAGCGTACAGTCGGATACGCAGTATTTT. It encodes CSVQSDTQYF.

The chain uses TRBV5-4 and TRBJ1-1; D remains unclear. Germline CDR1 reads SGHNT; CDR2 reads YYREEE (reference sequence). V gave up 2 bases and J gave up 1 base, with 9 bases separating them. The CDR3 contains 14 residues. The DNA for the CDR3 is TGTGCCAGCAGCTTTCAGCGTTCGAACACTGAAGCTTTCTTT. It yields the protein CASSFQRSNTEAFF. Complete variable domain (other parts from reference TRBV5-4 and TRBJ1-1): ETGVTQSPTHLIKTRGQQVTLRCSSQSGHNTVSWYQQALGQGPQFIFQYYREEENGRGNFPPRFSGLQFPNYSSELNVNALELDDSALYLCASSFQRSNTEAFFGQGTRLTVV.

The J gene is TRBJ2-7, the V gene TRBV6-6, with 9 bases lining up with TRBD1. Looked up from germline, CDR1 is MNHNY and CDR2 is SVGAGI (reference sequence). Losses at the gene ends were 4 bases for V and 4 bases for J; bases not matched to a gene: 8. The CDR3 length is 15 residues. CDR3 in amino acids: CASSSPGTGTYEQYF. The DNA of the CDR3 is TGTGCCAGCAGTTCCCCCGGGACAGGGACTTACGAGCAGTACTTC.

The chain employs TRBV5-4 and TRBJ1-2, with D possibly being TRBD1 (6 bases). The CDR3 runs 13 residues. The V and J ends lost 5 bases and 2 bases respectively, with 10 bases between them. CDR1 is SGHNT and CDR2 is YYREEE in the germline V gene (reference sequence). The CDR3 sequence: CASSPDRNYGYTF. The CDR3 DNA sequence: TGTGCCAGCAGTCCAGACAGGAACTATGGCTACACCTTC.

In this sample, this clone turned up many times. The chain combines TRBV7-9 with TRBJ1-2; no clear D. This CDR3 region has 12 residues. The V end was cut by 6 bases, the J end by 13 bases, with 18 bases between. Germline CDR1 is SEHNR and CDR2 is FQNEAQ (reference sequence). CDR3 in DNA: TGTGCCAGCAGTCCCTTTCCCGGGAAACTCACCTTC. Translated: CASSPFPGKLTF.

The chain employs TRBV7-2 and TRBJ2-5; a weak D match, TRBD2 (6 bases). Trimming took off 1 base at V and 14 bases at J, with 11 bases between the two ends. Germline loops: CDR1 SGHTA, CDR2 FQGNSA. The CDR3 sequence is 11 residues long. In DNA form, the CDR3 reads TGTGCCAGCAGCTTAGTTGGCGGGGCTTACTTC. Translating gives CASSLVGGAYF.

This clone appeared a few times. V and J are TRBV11-2 and TRBJ1-4; D is uncertain. Germline V gene lookup returns CDR1 SGHAT and CDR2 FQNNGV. V was cut by 1 base and J by 3 bases, with 9 bases left in between. This CDR3 is built from 15 residues. The CDR3 loop is CASSLAAGSNEKLFF. CDR3 sequence (DNA): TGTGCCAGCAGCTTAGCTGCGGGATCTAATGAAAAACTGTTTTTT.

The table lists this clone with a few counts. This sequence joins TRBV6-1 and TRBJ1-6; D possibly corresponds to TRBD1 (6 bases). The germline V and J ends were trimmed by 10 bases and 3 bases, with 16 bases remaining between them. The CDR3 covers 15 residues. Germline V gene lookup returns CDR1 MNHNS and CDR2 SASEGT. CDR3 protein: CAIRRGQNYNSPLHF. The CDR3 DNA reads TGTGCCATCAGGCGAGGACAGAACTATAATTCACCCCTCCACTTT.

The chain has TRBV5-1 and TRBJ2-1, with D tentatively TRBD2 (6 bases). Germline assignment: CDR1 SGHRS and CDR2 YFSETQ. Between the trimmed V and J ends, which lost 4 bases and 8 bases, there was a span of 19 bases. The CDR3 covers 15 residues. Written as DNA, the CDR3 is TGCGCCAGCAGCGTCCCTAGCGTAAGTTGGGATGAGCAGTTCTTC. This sequence encodes CASSVPSVSWDEQFF. Complete variable domain (other parts from reference TRBV5-1 and TRBJ2-1): KAGVTQTPRYLIKTRGQQVTLSCSPISGHRSVSWYQQTPGQGLQFLFEYFSETQRNKGNFPGRFSGRQFSNSRSEMNVSTLELGDSALYLCASSVPSVSWDEQFFGPGTRLTVL.

This clone occurred a few times. This rearrangement joins TRBV30 to TRBJ1-2, with 8 bases identical to TRBD1. Trimming removed 3 bases from V and 6 bases from J; junction bases left unmatched: 15. This CDR3 is built from 16 residues. Germline-derived CDR1 and CDR2 are GTSNPN and SVGIG (reference sequence). CDR3 nucleotides: TGTGCCTGGAGCCCCGGGACAGGATTGCGGGCGGATGGCTACACCTTC. Amino acids: CAWSPGTGLRADGYTF.

This chain joins TRBV5-8 and TRBJ1-1, with 8 bases aligning to TRBD1. This CDR3 region has 15 residues. The V gene end was trimmed by 1 base and the J gene end by 7 bases; junction bases not matched to a gene: 9. Per the germline V gene, CDR1 is SGHTS and CDR2 is YDEGEE. The CDR3 DNA sequence: TGTGCCAGCAGCTTGTCCGAGGACAGGGCTGGTGAAGCTTTCTTT. Translated: CASSLSEDRAGEAFF.

V usage is TRBV13 and J usage is TRBJ2-7; 10 bases agree with TRBD1. Germline CDR1 is PRHDT and CDR2 is FYEKMQ (reference sequence). V trimming: 5 bases; J trimming: 5 bases; junction bases outside the gene matches: 9. CDR3 length: 15 residues. CDR3 region: CASSLAGQGSHEQYF. DNA of the CDR3: TGTGCCAGCAGCCTTGCGGGACAGGGGTCCCACGAGCAGTACTTC.

There are a few counts of this clone. This chain joins TRBV11-2 and TRBJ1-1; D not certain. This CDR3 comprises 15 residues. Germline CDR1 reads SGHAT; CDR2 reads FQNNGV. Trimming cost V 4 bases and J 0 bases, with 12 bases left between them. CDR3: CASSSKSSLNTEAFF. The CDR3 bases are TGTGCCAGCAGCTCTAAATCGAGCCTGAACACTGAAGCTTTCTTT.

J is TRBJ2-1 and V is TRBV9, with 15 bases identical to TRBD2. The CDR3 length is 16 residues. Trimming cost V 4 bases and J 7 bases; bases outside gene matches: 6. Germline V gives CDR1 SGDLS, CDR2 YYNGEE. The chain's CDR3 is CASSPGTSGGSNEQFF. In DNA form, the CDR3 reads TGTGCCAGCAGCCCCGGGACTAGCGGGGGGTCTAATGAGCAGTTCTTC.

This chain joins TRBV7-2 and TRBJ2-1, with TRBD1 as a possible D gene (6 bases). V was trimmed by 5 bases and J by 8 bases, leaving 10 bases between them. CDR1 SGHTA and CDR2 FQGNSA come from the germline V gene. The CDR3 covers 12 residues. The CDR3 protein is CASSLQGYEQFF. The CDR3 bases are TGTGCCAGCAGCCTACAGGGCTATGAGCAGTTCTTC.

CDR3 coding DNA: TGTGCCAGCAGTCCTATGGGACTAGCGGGGGGCACACGAGAGCAGTTCTTC. It codes for CASSPMGLAGGTREQFF. The chain employs TRBV27 and TRBJ2-1, with 15 bases aligning to TRBD2. CDR3 length: 17 amino acids. V lost 5 bases, J lost 10 bases, and 12 bases stayed unmatched. Germline CDR1 and CDR2: MNHEY and SMNVEV (reference sequence).

The J gene is TRBJ2-5, the V gene TRBV6-5; D is perhaps TRBD1 (5 bases). The CDR3 is 14 amino acids. Germline V gene lookup returns CDR1 MNHEY and CDR2 SVGAGI. Deletions cut 2 bases from V and 5 bases from J, with 12 bases between. The CDR3 DNA sequence: TGTGCCAGCAGTTACAGGGGCCTCGGGGAGACCCAGTACTTC. Translated: CASSYRGLGETQYF.

In this sample, this clone turned up a few times. The chain combines TRBV4-1 with TRBJ2-5; D is unresolved. TRBJ2-7 matches the DNA end more closely, so the J call is doubtful. Germline CDR1 is MGHRA and CDR2 is YSYEKL. This CDR3 comprises 14 residues. CDR3 DNA sequence: TGCGCCAGCAGCCCGAACCGGGTACCCTACGAGCAGTACTTC. Encoded protein: CASSPNRVPYEQYF.

This clone was picked up a small number of times. The gene calls are TRBV6-6 and TRBJ1-1, with D perhaps matching TRBD1 (5 bases). There are 15 residues in the CDR3. CDR1 MNHNY and CDR2 SVGAGI come from the germline V gene (reference sequence). The V end was cut by 0 bases, the J end by 5 bases, with 13 bases between. CDR3: CASSYSWQGGTEAFF. CDR3 nucleotides: TGTGCCAGCAGTTACTCTTGGCAGGGAGGAACTGAAGCTTTCTTT.